Following are 5 T cell receptor beta chains from one sample sequenced in a study of CD8+CD57+ T cells in acquired aplastic anemia. Previously, flow cytometry had revealed CD8+CD57+ cell expansion in the patients chosen for sequencing. Genomic DNA, the template, was used for profiling of the TCR beta VDJ and CDR3. A single record per CDR3 protein comes from TCRdb applying MiXCR to the reads. The sample lists over 250,000 distinct CDR3 sequences, about 50% occurring once. Sequenced material: sorted CD4+, CD8+, or CD8+CD57+ T cells (not recorded which) from PBMCs. The source of these receptors is a human donor with aplastic anemia.

The chain is built from TRBV3-1 and TRBJ1-5; 7 bases are a match to TRBD1. Germline loops: CDR1 LGHDT, CDR2 YNNKEL (reference sequence). Trimming at V came to 4 bases and at J to 0 bases, leaving 12 bases not matched to a gene. This CDR3 is built from 18 residues. Here the CDR3 DNA reads TGTGCCAGCAGCCGTGGGGTTCCGGACAGGCTTAGCAATCAGCCCCAGCATTTT. Encoded protein: CASSRGVPDRLSNQPQHF.

This clonotype was seen a few times. V usage is TRBV7-2 and J usage is TRBJ2-5; D is unclear. CDR3 length: 15 residues. Germline-derived CDR1 and CDR2 are SGHTA and FQGNSA. Trimming removed 6 bases from V and 0 bases from J, with 14 bases in between. The CDR3: CASRRRGSYQETQYF. In DNA, the CDR3 is TGTGCCAGCAGAAGGAGAGGCTCATACCAAGAGACCCAGTACTTC.

V is TRBV20-1 and J is TRBJ2-7; no clear D gene. CDR1 is DFQATT, CDR2 SNEGSKA, per germline (reference sequence). The CDR3 contains 10 residues. Trimming took off 5 bases at V and 6 bases at J, with 8 bases between the two ends. The CDR3 loop is CSAAVSEQYF. CDR3 in DNA: TGCAGTGCTGCCGTCTCCGAGCAGTACTTC.

The chain carries TRBV29-1 and TRBJ2-7; D is unresolved. The CDR3 is 16 amino acids. Germline lookup yields CDR1 SQVTM and CDR2 ANQGSEA. DNA of the CDR3: TGCCAGCAGTTTACCTCGGACCCTGAGTCCTCCTACGAGCAGTACTTC. Amino acids: CQQFTSDPESSYEQYF.

There are a few counts of this clonotype. Just one base apart from a much larger clone, this may be a read error. The chain couples TRBV7-9 to TRBJ1-2, with D tentatively TRBD1 (5 bases). The CDR3 spans 11 residues. Looked up from germline, CDR1 is SEHNR and CDR2 is FQNEAQ (reference sequence). Between the trimmed V and J ends, which lost 8 bases and 4 bases, there was a span of 8 bases. The CDR3 sequence: CASGTGYGYTF. As DNA, the CDR3 is TGTGCCAGCGGGACGGGCTATGGCTACACCTTC.